The 14 T cell receptor beta chains below come from one sample, sequenced in a study of technical replicates of blood from a few donors. Data came from immunoSEQ multiplex PCR; TCRdb stores just in-frame clones and leaves some out. The data contain 60,000 to 85,000 clones, just under 95% of them singletons. The sequencing input was T cells isolated from PBMCs. Receptors originate from a human donor in good health.

Here the CDR3 reads CASSSRQEYCEQYF. The CDR3 DNA reads TGTGCCAGCAGCTCCCGACAGGAATATTGCGAGCAGTACTTC. The rearrangement joins TRBV7-9 to TRBJ2-7; possibly TRBD1 for D (6 bases). The CDR3 runs to 14 residues. Germline values: CDR1 SEHNR, CDR2 FQNEAQ (reference sequence). Trimming removed 4 bases at V and 6 bases at J, with 16 bases between.

The rearrangement joins TRBV4-1 to TRBJ2-7; no clear D gene. Between the trimmed V and J ends, which lost 0 bases and 3 bases, there was a span of 12 bases. Germline-derived CDR1 and CDR2 are MGHRA and YSYEKL. This CDR3 has 15 residues. The DNA of the CDR3 is TGCGCCAGCAGCCAAGATGCCGGAGCTTTCTACGAGCAGTACTTC. Residues: CASSQDAGAFYEQYF.

The V call is TRBV27, the J call TRBJ2-2; the match to TRBD2 covers 14 bases. Trimming at V came to 1 base and at J to 5 bases, leaving 6 bases not matched to a gene. Germline CDR1 is MNHEY and CDR2 is SMNVEV (reference sequence). The CDR3 totals 18 residues. DNA of the CDR3: TGTGCCAGCAGTTTATTGGGACTAGCGGGAGTAAGAACCGGGGAGCTGTTTTTT. This codes for CASSLLGLAGVRTGELFF.

The chain links TRBV15 to TRBJ2-7, with D maybe TRBD2 (5 bases). Germline values: CDR1 LNHNV, CDR2 YYDKDF (reference sequence). V lost 0 bases to trimming and J lost 4 bases, with 16 bases between them. CDR3 length: 16 residues. The CDR3 sequence is CATSRDLSERSYEQYF. The CDR3 nucleotides read TGTGCCACCAGCAGAGATCTTTCTGAGCGGTCTTACGAGCAGTACTTC. The entire variable domain, with the rest obtained from reference TRBV15 and TRBJ2-7, is as follows: DAMVIQNPRYQVTQFGKPVTLSCSQTLNHNVMYWYQQKSSQAPKLLFHYYDKDFNNEADTPDNFQSRRPNTSFCFLDIRSPGLGDTAMYLCATSRDLSERSYEQYFGPGTRLTVT.

This chain uses TRBV9 with TRBJ1-5; a possible D gene is TRBD1 (5 bases). Germline V gene data show CDR1 as SGDLS and CDR2 as YYNGEE. Trimming removed 0 bases from V and 1 base from J, with 11 bases in between. The CDR3 contains 16 residues. Here the CDR3 reads CASSVGGGGSNQPQHF. Here the CDR3 DNA reads TGTGCCAGCAGCGTAGGGGGCGGGGGGAGCAATCAGCCCCAGCATTTT.

The chain has TRBV11-2 and TRBJ2-5; 12 nucleotides align to TRBD2. The germline gives CDR1 SGHAT, CDR2 FQNNGV. The CDR3 consists of 15 residues. The V gene end was trimmed by 3 bases and the J gene end by 5 bases; junction bases not matched to a gene: 4. CDR3 DNA: TGTGCCAGCAGCTTCTATCTAGCGGGAGGGGAGACCCAGTACTTC. Its protein is CASSFYLAGGETQYF.

The rearrangement uses TRBV19 and TRBJ2-7; 8 nucleotides agree with TRBD1. The CDR3 is 15 amino acids. Trimming at V came to 6 bases and at J to 3 bases, leaving 10 bases not matched to a gene. Germline-derived CDR1 and CDR2 are LNHDA and SQIVND (reference sequence). For the CDR3, the DNA is TGTGCCAGTAGGAGTGCCGGGACAGGCAACTACGAGCAGTACTTC. Translating gives CASRSAGTGNYEQYF.

V and J are TRBV5-6 and TRBJ1-2; D is possibly TRBD1 (5 bases). The germline CDR1 and CDR2 sequences are SGHDT and YYEEEE. The length of the CDR3 is 13 residues. Trimming removed 1 base from V and 4 bases from J, with 8 bases in between. CDR3 region: CASSLPQGYGYTF. CDR3 DNA: TGTGCCAGCAGCTTGCCCCAGGGCTATGGCTACACCTTC.

V is TRBV6-5 and J is TRBJ2-7; a weak D match, TRBD1 (5 bases). The CDR3 extends over 13 amino acids. V lost 5 bases, J lost 5 bases, and 13 bases lay in between. Germline V CDR1 and CDR2: MNHEY, SVGAGI. Here the CDR3 reads CASSLAQGNEQYF. The DNA for the CDR3 is TGTGCCAGCAGTCTCGCGCAGGGAAACGAGCAGTACTTC.

The V gene is TRBV19, the J gene TRBJ2-1; maybe TRBD2 (5 bases). Looked up from germline, CDR1 is LNHDA and CDR2 is SQIVND (reference sequence). The CDR3 is 15 residues long. Trimming cost V 7 bases and J 5 bases, with 18 bases left between them. CDR3 sequence reads: CASMGVADYNNEQFF. DNA of the CDR3: TGTGCCAGTATGGGAGTAGCTGATTACAACAATGAGCAGTTCTTC.

The chain couples TRBV28 to TRBJ1-1; the match to TRBD1 covers 7 bases. There are 14 residues in the CDR3. Looked up from germline, CDR1 is MDHEN and CDR2 is SYDVKM. Losses at the gene ends were 1 base for V and 11 bases for J; bases not matched to a gene: 10. DNA for the CDR3: TGTGCCAGCAGTTTATTATCGGGACAGTCTTGGGCTTTCTTT. It translates to CASSLLSGQSWAFF.

V and J are TRBV9 and TRBJ2-7, with TRBD1 matching 8 bases. This CDR3 has 15 amino acids. Per the germline V gene, CDR1 is SGDLS and CDR2 is YYNGEE. V shed 4 bases, J shed 6 bases, and the junction held 12 bases outside the gene matches. The CDR3 loop reads CASSTTGTGGREQYF. Written as DNA, the CDR3 is TGTGCCAGCAGCACAACCGGGACAGGTGGACGCGAGCAGTACTTC.

The V and J genes are TRBV9 and TRBJ1-5, with 8 bases lining up with TRBD1. Per germline, CDR1 SGDLS and CDR2 YYNGEE. The CDR3 loop spans 15 amino acids. Trimming cost V 4 bases and J 4 bases; bases outside gene matches: 7. As DNA, the CDR3 is TGTGCCAGCAGCCGGGGGACAGGCCAAAATCAGCCCCAGCATTTT. It is translated as CASSRGTGQNQPQHF.

The V gene is TRBV7-6, the J gene TRBJ2-7; 7 positions match TRBD2. The germline V gene has CDR1 SGHVS and CDR2 FNYEAQ. The CDR3 covers 13 residues. Germline trimming cut 7 bases from V and 1 base from J; bases unmatched to any gene: 4. The CDR3 sequence: CASTQGGSYEQYF. CDR3 DNA sequence: TGTGCCAGCACCCAGGGAGGGTCCTACGAGCAGTACTTC.